The clone carrying this T cell receptor beta chain turned up a few times. This record comes from a study of T-cell memory formation after mild COVID-19. The length of the CDR3 is 14 residues. Trimming pared 1 base from V and 2 bases from J, leaving 7 bases between. Germline V gene sequence: CDR1 KGHSH, CDR2 LQKENI. TCRdb ran MiXCR on the 5' RACE reads and lists one entry per CDR3 protein. The sample has around 340,000 distinct CDR3 sequences; 15% to 20% are singletons. The source is a man aged 18-30 years who had mild COVID-19 (a few samples of this study predate the infection). Cell type and time point are not known. The rearrangement links TRBV18 to TRBJ2-3; D unresolved. Sequencing input: PBMCs or a T cell subset sorted from them (not recorded which). For the CDR3, the DNA is TGTGCCAGCTCACCACTAGACCTCACAGATACGCAGTATTTT. Its protein is CASSPLDLTDTQYF.